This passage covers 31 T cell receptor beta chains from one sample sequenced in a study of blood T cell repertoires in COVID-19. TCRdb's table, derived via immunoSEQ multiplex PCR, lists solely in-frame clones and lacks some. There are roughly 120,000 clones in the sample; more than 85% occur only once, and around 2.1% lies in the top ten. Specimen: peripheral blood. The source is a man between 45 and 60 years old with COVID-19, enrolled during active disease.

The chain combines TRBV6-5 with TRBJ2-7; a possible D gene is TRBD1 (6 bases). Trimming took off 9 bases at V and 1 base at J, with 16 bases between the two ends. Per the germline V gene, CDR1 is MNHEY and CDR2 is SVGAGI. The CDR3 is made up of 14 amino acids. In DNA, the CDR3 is TGTGCCAGGACCTATGGGGGCGTATCCTACGAGCAGTACGTC. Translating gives CARTYGGVSYEQYV.

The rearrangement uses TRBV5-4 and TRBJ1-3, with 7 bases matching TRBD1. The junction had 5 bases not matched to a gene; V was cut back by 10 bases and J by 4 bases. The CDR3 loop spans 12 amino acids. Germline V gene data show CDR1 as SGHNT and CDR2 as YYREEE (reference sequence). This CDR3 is CAVRGPGNTIYF. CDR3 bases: TGTGCCGTTAGGGGGCCAGGAAACACCATATATTTT.

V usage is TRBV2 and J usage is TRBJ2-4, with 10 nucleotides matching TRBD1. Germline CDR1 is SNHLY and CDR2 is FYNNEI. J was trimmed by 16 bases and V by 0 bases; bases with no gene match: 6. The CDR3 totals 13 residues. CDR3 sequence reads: CASSEAGDRGRYF. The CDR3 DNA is TGTGCCAGCAGTGAAGCGGGGGACAGGGGAAGATACTTC.

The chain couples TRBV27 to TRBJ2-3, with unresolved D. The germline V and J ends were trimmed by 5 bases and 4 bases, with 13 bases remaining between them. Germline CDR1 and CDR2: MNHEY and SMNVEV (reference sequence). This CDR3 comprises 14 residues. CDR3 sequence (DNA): TGTGCCAGCAGTGCCTTAAAGGCGGCAGATACGCAGTATTTT. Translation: CASSALKAADTQYF.

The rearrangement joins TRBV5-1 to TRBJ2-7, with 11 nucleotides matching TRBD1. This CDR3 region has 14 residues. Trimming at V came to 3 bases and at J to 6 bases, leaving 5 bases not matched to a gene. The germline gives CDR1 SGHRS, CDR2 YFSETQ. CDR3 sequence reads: CASSSGTGGLEQYF. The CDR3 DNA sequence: TGCGCCAGCAGCTCCGGGACAGGGGGGCTCGAGCAGTACTTC.

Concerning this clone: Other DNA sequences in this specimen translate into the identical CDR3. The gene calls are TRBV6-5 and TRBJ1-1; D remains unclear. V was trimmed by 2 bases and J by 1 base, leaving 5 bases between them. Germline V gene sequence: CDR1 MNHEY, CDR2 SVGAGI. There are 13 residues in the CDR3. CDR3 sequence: CASSYGRNTEAFF. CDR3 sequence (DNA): TGTGCCAGCAGTTACGGCCGGAACACTGAAGCTTTCTTT.

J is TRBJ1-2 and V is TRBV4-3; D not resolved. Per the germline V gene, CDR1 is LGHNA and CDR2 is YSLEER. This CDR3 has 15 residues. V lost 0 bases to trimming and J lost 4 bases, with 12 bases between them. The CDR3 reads CASSQDRTEGYGYTF. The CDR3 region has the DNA TGCGCCAGCAGCCAAGACCGGACGGAGGGCTATGGCTACACCTTC.

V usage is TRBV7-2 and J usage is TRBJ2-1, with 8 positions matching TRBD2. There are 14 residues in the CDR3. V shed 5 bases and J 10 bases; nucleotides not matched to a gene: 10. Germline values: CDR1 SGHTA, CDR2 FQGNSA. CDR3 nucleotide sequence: TGTGCCAGCAGCCGTCCCGGGACTAGTTCGGAGCAGTTCTTC. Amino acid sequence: CASSRPGTSSEQFF.

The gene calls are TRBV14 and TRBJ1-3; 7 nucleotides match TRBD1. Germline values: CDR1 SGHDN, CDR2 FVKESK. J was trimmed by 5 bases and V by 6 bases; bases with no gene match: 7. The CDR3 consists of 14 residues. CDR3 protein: CASSPGTDRNTIYF. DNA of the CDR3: TGTGCCAGCAGTCCGGGGACAGATCGAAACACCATATATTTT.

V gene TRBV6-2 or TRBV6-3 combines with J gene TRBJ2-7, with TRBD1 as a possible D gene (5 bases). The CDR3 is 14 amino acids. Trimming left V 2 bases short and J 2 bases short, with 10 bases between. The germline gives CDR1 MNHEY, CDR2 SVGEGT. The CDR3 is CASSYEGAAYEQYF. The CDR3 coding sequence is TGTGCCAGCAGTTACGAAGGGGCCGCCTACGAGCAGTACTTC.

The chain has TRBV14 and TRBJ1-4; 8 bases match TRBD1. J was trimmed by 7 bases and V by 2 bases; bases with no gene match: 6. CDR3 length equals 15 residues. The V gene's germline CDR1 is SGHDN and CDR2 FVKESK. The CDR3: CASSQQGAPGEKLFF. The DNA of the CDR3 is TGTGCCAGCAGCCAACAGGGGGCGCCGGGTGAAAAACTGTTTTTT.

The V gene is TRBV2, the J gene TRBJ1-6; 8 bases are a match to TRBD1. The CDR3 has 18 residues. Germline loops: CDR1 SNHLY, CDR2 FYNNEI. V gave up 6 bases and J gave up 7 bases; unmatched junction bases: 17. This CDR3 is CASSVQGGARLENSPLHF. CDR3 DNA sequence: TGTGCCAGCAGCGTACAGGGGGGCGCCCGTTTAGAGAATTCACCCCTCCACTTT.

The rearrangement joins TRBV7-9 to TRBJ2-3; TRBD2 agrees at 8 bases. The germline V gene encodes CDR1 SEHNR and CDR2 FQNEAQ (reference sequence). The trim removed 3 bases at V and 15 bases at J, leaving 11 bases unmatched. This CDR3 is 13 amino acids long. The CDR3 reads CASSLRGSGIAYF. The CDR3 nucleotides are TGTGCCAGCAGCTTGAGGGGTAGCGGGATTGCCTATTTT. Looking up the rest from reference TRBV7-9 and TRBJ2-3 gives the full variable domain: DTGVSQNPRHKITKRGQNVTFRCDPISEHNRLYWYRQTLGQGPEFLTYFQNEAQLEKSRLLSDRFSAERPKGSFSTLEIQRTEQGDSAMYLCASSLRGSGIAYFGPGTRLTVL.

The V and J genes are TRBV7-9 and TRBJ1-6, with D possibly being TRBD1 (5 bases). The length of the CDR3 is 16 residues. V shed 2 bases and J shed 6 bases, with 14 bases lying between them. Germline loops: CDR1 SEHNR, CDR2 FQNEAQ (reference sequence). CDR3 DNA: TGTGCCAGCAGCTTAACCGGGGGTGGAGGTAATTCACCCCTCCACTTT. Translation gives CASSLTGGGGNSPLHF. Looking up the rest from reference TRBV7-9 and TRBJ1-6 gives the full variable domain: DTGVSQNPRHKITKRGQNVTFRCDPISEHNRLYWYRQTLGQGPEFLTYFQNEAQLEKSRLLSDRFSAERPKGSFSTLEIQRTEQGDSAMYLCASSLTGGGGNSPLHFGNGTRLTVT.

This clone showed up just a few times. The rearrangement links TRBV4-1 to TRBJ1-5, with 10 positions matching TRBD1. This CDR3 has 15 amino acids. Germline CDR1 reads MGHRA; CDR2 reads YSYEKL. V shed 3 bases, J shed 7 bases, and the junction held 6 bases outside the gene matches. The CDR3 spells CASSHGTGERQPQHF. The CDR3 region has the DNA TGCGCCAGCAGCCATGGGACAGGGGAACGGCAGCCCCAGCATTTT.

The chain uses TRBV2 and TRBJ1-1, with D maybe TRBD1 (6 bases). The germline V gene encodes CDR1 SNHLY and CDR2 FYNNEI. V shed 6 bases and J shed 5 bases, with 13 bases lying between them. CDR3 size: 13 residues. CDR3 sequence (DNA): TGTGCCAGCAGAGGAACAGGGTGGACTGAAGCTTTCTTT. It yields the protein CASRGTGWTEAFF.

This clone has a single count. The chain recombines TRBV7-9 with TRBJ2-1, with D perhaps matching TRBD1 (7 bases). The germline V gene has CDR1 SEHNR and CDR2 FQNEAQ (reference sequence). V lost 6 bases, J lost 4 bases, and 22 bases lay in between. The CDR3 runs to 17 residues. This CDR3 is CASRVLGGGTVYNEQFF. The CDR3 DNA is TGTGCCAGCAGGGTCCTCGGTGGCGGGACAGTATACAATGAGCAGTTCTTC.

This CDR3 reads CASSARGGNTEAFF. CDR3 nucleotides: TGTGCCAGTAGTGCGCGCGGGGGGAACACTGAAGCTTTCTTT. The chain couples TRBV19 to TRBJ1-1; maybe TRBD1 (5 bases). CDR3 length equals 14 residues. The germline V gene has CDR1 LNHDA and CDR2 SQIVND (reference sequence). Trimming shortened V by 5 bases and J by 1 base, and 11 bases separated the two germline ends.

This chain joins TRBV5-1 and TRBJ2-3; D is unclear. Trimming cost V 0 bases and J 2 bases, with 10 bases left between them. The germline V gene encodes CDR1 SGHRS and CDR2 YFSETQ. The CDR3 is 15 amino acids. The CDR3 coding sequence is TGCGCCAGCAGCTTGGTAGACTCTATCACAGATACGCAGTATTTT. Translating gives CASSLVDSITDTQYF.

The CDR3 sequence is CATSRFPDRDGAKNIQYF. The CDR3 DNA reads as TGTGCCACCAGCAGGTTTCCAGACAGGGATGGAGCCAAAAACATTCAGTACTTC. The gene calls are TRBV15 and TRBJ2-4, with 7 bases identical to TRBD1. CDR3 length equals 18 residues. Germline V lookup: CDR1 LNHNV, CDR2 YYDKDF (reference sequence). V was pared by 3 bases and J by 0 bases, with 11 bases of the junction left unmatched.

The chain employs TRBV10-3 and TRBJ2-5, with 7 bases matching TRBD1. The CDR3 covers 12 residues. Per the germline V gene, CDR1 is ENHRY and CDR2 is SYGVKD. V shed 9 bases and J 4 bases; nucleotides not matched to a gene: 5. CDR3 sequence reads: CAIQGTGETQYF. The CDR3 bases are TGTGCCATACAGGGGACGGGAGAGACCCAGTACTTC.

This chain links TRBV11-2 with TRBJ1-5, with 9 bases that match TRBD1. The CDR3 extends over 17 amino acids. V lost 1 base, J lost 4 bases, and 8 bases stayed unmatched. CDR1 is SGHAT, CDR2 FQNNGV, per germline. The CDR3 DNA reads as TGTGCCAGCAGCTTAGGTGTGGGGACAGGGAGTAATCAGCCCCAGCATTTT. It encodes CASSLGVGTGSNQPQHF.

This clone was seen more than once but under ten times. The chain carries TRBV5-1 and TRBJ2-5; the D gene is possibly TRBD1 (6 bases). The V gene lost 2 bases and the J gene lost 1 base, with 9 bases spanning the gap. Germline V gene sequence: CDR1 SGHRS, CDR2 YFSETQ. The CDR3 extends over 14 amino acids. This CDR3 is CASSLQGLQETQYF. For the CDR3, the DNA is TGCGCCAGCAGCTTACAGGGTCTCCAAGAGACCCAGTACTTC.

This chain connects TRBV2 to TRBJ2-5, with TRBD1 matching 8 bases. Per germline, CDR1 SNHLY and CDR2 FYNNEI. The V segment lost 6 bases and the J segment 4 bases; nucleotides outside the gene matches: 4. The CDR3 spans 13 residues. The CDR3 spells CASSGQGGETQYF. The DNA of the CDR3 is TGTGCCAGCAGCGGACAGGGCGGAGAGACCCAGTACTTC.

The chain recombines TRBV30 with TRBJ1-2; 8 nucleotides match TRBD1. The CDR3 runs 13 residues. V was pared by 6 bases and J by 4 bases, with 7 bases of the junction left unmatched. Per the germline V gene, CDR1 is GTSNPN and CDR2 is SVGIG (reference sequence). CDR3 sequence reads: CACLRGQGYGYTF. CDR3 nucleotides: TGTGCCTGCCTAAGAGGACAGGGCTATGGCTACACCTTC.

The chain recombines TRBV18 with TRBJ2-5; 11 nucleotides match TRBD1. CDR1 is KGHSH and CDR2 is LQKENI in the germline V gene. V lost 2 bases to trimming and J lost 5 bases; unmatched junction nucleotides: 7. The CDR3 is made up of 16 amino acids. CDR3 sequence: CASSPAWTGGAETQYF. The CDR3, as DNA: TGTGCCAGCTCACCAGCGTGGACAGGGGGCGCGGAGACCCAGTACTTC.

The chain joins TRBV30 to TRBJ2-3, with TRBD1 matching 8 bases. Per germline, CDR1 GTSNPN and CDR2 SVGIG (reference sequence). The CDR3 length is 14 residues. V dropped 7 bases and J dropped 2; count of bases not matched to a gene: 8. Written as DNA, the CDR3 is TGTGCCTATGGACAGGGAAAGGTCACAGATACGCAGTATTTT. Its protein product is CAYGQGKVTDTQYF.

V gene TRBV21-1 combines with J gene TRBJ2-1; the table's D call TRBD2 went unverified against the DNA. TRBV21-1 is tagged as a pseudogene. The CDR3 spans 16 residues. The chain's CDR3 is CASSRIGRGSYNEQFF. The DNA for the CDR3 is TGTGCCAGCAGCAGGATCGGGAGGGGCTCCTACAATGAGCAGTTCTTC.

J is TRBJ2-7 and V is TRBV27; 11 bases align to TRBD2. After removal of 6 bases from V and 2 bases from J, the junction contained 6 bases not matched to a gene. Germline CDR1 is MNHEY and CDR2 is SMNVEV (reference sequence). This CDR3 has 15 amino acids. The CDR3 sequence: CASSPGTSGAYEQYF. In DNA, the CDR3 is TGTGCCAGCAGCCCCGGGACTAGCGGAGCCTACGAGCAGTACTTC.

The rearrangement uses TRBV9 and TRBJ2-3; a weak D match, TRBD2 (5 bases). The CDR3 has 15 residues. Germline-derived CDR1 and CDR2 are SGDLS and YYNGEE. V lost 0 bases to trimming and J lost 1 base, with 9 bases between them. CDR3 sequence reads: CASSVGGLRTDTQYF. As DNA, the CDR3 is TGTGCCAGCAGCGTAGGTGGACTCCGCACAGATACGCAGTATTTT. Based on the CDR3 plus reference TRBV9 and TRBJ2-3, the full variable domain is DSGVTQTPKHLITATGQRVTLRCSPRSGDLSVYWYQQSLDQGLQFLIQYYNGEERAKGNILERFSAQQFPDLHSELNLSSLELGDSALYFCASSVGGLRTDTQYFGPGTRLTVL.

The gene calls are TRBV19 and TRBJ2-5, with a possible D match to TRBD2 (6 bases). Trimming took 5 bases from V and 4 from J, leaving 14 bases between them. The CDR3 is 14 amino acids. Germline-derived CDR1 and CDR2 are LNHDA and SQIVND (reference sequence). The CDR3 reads CASSPGGGAETQYF. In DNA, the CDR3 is TGTGCCAGTAGTCCCGGTGGAGGGGCAGAGACCCAGTACTTC.